The 17 T cell receptor beta chains below were found in one sample sequenced in a study of beta chain features in type 1 diabetes. The entirety of the isolated RNA underwent reverse transcription, so expressed TCRB transcripts were sequenced. Generated by immunoSEQ multiplex PCR, the TCRdb table keeps only in-frame clones and is missing some. The sample consists of approximately 250,000 clones, 9.6% of them appearing once. The sequenced sample consisted of naive CD4+ T cells from blood. These receptors were collected from a woman under 30 in good health.

This clone was seen more than once but under ten times. V is TRBV6-5 and J is TRBJ2-7; tentative D call: TRBD2 (6 bases). The germline V gene encodes CDR1 MNHEY and CDR2 SVGAGI. V was clipped by 3 bases and J by 2 bases, with 11 bases between them. This CDR3 contains 14 residues. As DNA, the CDR3 is TGTGCCAGCAGTTATCAAGGGACTCCCTACGAGCAGTACTTC. Amino acids: CASSYQGTPYEQYF.

This clone was picked up a small number of times. This chain joins TRBV4-2 and TRBJ1-1; 7 bases map to TRBD1. V was clipped by 4 bases and J by 1 base; unmatched bases: 3. The CDR3 has 14 residues. Germline CDR1 is LGHNA and CDR2 is YNFKEQ. The CDR3 loop reads CASSPEGANTEAFF. The CDR3 DNA is TGTGCCAGCAGCCCCGAGGGGGCGAACACTGAAGCTTTCTTT.

The chain couples TRBV6-1 to TRBJ2-7; no reliable D call. V was cut by 3 bases and J by 3 bases, with 6 bases left in between. Germline CDR1 and CDR2: MNHNS and SASEGT. The CDR3 extends over 12 amino acids. The DNA of the CDR3 is TGTGCCAGCAGTGATTCGGTCTACGAGCAGTACTTC. It specifies CASSDSVYEQYF.

The chain has TRBV5-1 and TRBJ2-1; D ambiguous. V lost 4 bases, J lost 0 bases, and 14 bases lay in between. Germline-derived CDR1 and CDR2 are SGHRS and YFSETQ. There are 16 residues in the CDR3. The CDR3 region has the DNA TGCGCCAGCAGCGTGAGCCCACCTAGCTCCTACAATGAGCAGTTCTTC. It is translated as CASSVSPPSSYNEQFF.

This clone was seen only a few times. The chain links TRBV14 to TRBJ1-3; no reliable D call. V lost 2 bases to trimming and J lost 4 bases, with 3 bases between them. The CDR3 is 12 amino acids. In germline, CDR1 is SGHDN, CDR2 FVKESK. CDR3: CASSQLGNTIYF. CDR3 in DNA: TGTGCCAGCAGCCAACTGGGAAACACCATATATTTT.

A few counts support this clone. The rearrangement uses TRBV21-1 and TRBJ2-5; TRBD1, as called in the table, went unchecked against the DNA. TRBV21-1 represents a pseudogene. The CDR3 has 15 amino acids. DNA for the CDR3: TGTGCCAGCAGCAAAGAGGGGCCAGCTAAAGAGACCCAGTACTTC. It yields the protein CASSKEGPAKETQYF.

There are a few counts of this clone. The chain is built from TRBV19 and TRBJ2-2; a weak D match, TRBD1 (5 bases). Germline CDR1 reads LNHDA; CDR2 reads SQIVND (reference sequence). Trimming took off 6 bases at V and 1 base at J, with 9 bases between the two ends. The CDR3 is 14 residues long. CDR3 loop: CASRAGQNTGELFF. Written as DNA, the CDR3 is TGTGCCAGTAGGGCAGGACAGAACACCGGGGAGCTGTTTTTT.

This chain joins TRBV30 and TRBJ2-7; the match to TRBD2 covers 7 bases. Trimming at V came to 0 bases and at J to 2 bases, leaving 7 bases not matched to a gene. CDR3 length: 15 amino acids. Germline CDR1 and CDR2: GTSNPN and SVGIG (reference sequence). The CDR3 reads CAWSVPAGKPYEQYF. The CDR3 nucleotides read TGTGCCTGGAGTGTCCCAGCGGGGAAGCCCTACGAGCAGTACTTC.

This clone was picked up a small number of times. The chain recombines TRBV7-9 with TRBJ2-3; 10 bases align to TRBD1. Germline lookup yields CDR1 SEHNR and CDR2 FQNEAQ (reference sequence). With V trimmed by 1 base and J by 4 bases, 5 bases remained unmatched. The CDR3 runs to 16 residues. As DNA, the CDR3 is TGTGCCAGCAGCTTAGGCCGGGACAGGGGAGCAGATACGCAGTATTTT. This translates into CASSLGRDRGADTQYF.

The CDR3 here is CASSLGGWSSNQPQHF. The CDR3 DNA reads as TGTGCCAGCAGTTTGGGCGGGTGGAGTAGCAATCAGCCCCAGCATTTT. This chain uses TRBV28 with TRBJ1-5; D unclear. Trimming took 3 bases from V and 0 from J, leaving 12 bases between them. CDR1 is MDHEN and CDR2 is SYDVKM in the germline V gene. This CDR3 contains 16 residues. The entire variable domain, with the rest obtained from reference TRBV28 and TRBJ1-5, is as follows: DVKVTQSSRYLVKRTGEKVFLECVQDMDHENMFWYRQDPGLGLRLIYFSYDVKMKEKGDIPEGYSVSREKKERFSLILESASTNQTSMYLCASSLGGWSSNQPQHFGDGTRLSIL.

This clone was observed a handful of times. V usage is TRBV9 and J usage is TRBJ1-3; D is unclear. CDR1 is SGDLS and CDR2 is YYNGEE in the germline V gene. The CDR3 has 13 residues. Trimming took off 6 bases at V and 4 bases at J, with 11 bases between the two ends. CDR3 region: CASMEEVGNTIYF. The CDR3 region has the DNA TGTGCCAGCATGGAGGAGGTGGGAAACACCATATATTTT.

The chain couples TRBV2 to TRBJ1-2; 7 positions agree with TRBD1. V was clipped by 2 bases and J by 8 bases; unmatched bases: 5. The CDR3 is made up of 13 amino acids. Germline V gene sequence: CDR1 SNHLY, CDR2 FYNNEI. In nucleotides, the CDR3 is TGTGCCAGCAGTGAAAGGCAGGGGGAAGGCTACACCTTC. Protein product: CASSERQGEGYTF.

This clone was seen only a few times. The chain recombines TRBV9 with TRBJ2-1, with TRBD2 as a possible D gene (5 bases). The V gene's germline CDR1 is SGDLS and CDR2 YYNGEE. The CDR3 totals 15 residues. V was clipped by 0 bases and J by 4 bases, with 11 bases between them. The CDR3 nucleotides are TGTGCCAGCAGCGTAGATGGCAGGACTTACAATGAGCAGTTCTTC. It is translated as CASSVDGRTYNEQFF.

A few counts support this clone. This chain uses TRBV5-1 with TRBJ2-2; 15 nucleotides line up with TRBD2. CDR1 is SGHRS and CDR2 is YFSETQ in the germline V gene. After removal of 4 bases from V and 6 bases from J, the junction contained 4 bases not matched to a gene. The CDR3 runs to 16 residues. The CDR3, as DNA: TGCGCCAGCAGCACCGGGACTAGCGGGAGGCCCGGGGAGCTGTTTTTT. It translates to CASSTGTSGRPGELFF.

Only a few counts were recorded for this clone. This chain links TRBV4-2 with TRBJ2-1; D possibly corresponds to TRBD2 (5 bases). CDR3 length: 16 amino acids. Trimming took off 1 base at V and 1 base at J, with 11 bases between the two ends. CDR1 LGHNA and CDR2 YNFKEQ come from the germline V gene. The CDR3, as DNA: TGTGCCAGCAGCCAAGCCCTAGCAGATTCCTACAATGAGCAGTTCTTC. Its translation is CASSQALADSYNEQFF.

This clone has just a few counts. The chain joins TRBV30 to TRBJ2-1; 11 bases line up with TRBD2. The germline V gene has CDR1 GTSNPN and CDR2 SVGIG (reference sequence). The CDR3 length is 15 residues. Germline trimming cut 4 bases from V and 10 bases from J; bases unmatched to any gene: 12. CDR3 residues: CAWNSGRAGSNEQFF. The CDR3 nucleotides read TGTGCCTGGAATAGCGGGAGGGCCGGGAGTAACGAGCAGTTCTTC.

The table lists this clone with a few counts. The chain couples TRBV19 to TRBJ1-2; the D gene is possibly TRBD1 (6 bases). The CDR3 contains 15 residues. Trimming cost V 3 bases and J 3 bases, with 14 bases left between them. Germline CDR1 and CDR2: LNHDA and SQIVND (reference sequence). The CDR3 nucleotides read TGTGCCAGTAGTATCTCCGGGACACGGGACTATGGCTACACCTTC. Amino acids: CASSISGTRDYGYTF.